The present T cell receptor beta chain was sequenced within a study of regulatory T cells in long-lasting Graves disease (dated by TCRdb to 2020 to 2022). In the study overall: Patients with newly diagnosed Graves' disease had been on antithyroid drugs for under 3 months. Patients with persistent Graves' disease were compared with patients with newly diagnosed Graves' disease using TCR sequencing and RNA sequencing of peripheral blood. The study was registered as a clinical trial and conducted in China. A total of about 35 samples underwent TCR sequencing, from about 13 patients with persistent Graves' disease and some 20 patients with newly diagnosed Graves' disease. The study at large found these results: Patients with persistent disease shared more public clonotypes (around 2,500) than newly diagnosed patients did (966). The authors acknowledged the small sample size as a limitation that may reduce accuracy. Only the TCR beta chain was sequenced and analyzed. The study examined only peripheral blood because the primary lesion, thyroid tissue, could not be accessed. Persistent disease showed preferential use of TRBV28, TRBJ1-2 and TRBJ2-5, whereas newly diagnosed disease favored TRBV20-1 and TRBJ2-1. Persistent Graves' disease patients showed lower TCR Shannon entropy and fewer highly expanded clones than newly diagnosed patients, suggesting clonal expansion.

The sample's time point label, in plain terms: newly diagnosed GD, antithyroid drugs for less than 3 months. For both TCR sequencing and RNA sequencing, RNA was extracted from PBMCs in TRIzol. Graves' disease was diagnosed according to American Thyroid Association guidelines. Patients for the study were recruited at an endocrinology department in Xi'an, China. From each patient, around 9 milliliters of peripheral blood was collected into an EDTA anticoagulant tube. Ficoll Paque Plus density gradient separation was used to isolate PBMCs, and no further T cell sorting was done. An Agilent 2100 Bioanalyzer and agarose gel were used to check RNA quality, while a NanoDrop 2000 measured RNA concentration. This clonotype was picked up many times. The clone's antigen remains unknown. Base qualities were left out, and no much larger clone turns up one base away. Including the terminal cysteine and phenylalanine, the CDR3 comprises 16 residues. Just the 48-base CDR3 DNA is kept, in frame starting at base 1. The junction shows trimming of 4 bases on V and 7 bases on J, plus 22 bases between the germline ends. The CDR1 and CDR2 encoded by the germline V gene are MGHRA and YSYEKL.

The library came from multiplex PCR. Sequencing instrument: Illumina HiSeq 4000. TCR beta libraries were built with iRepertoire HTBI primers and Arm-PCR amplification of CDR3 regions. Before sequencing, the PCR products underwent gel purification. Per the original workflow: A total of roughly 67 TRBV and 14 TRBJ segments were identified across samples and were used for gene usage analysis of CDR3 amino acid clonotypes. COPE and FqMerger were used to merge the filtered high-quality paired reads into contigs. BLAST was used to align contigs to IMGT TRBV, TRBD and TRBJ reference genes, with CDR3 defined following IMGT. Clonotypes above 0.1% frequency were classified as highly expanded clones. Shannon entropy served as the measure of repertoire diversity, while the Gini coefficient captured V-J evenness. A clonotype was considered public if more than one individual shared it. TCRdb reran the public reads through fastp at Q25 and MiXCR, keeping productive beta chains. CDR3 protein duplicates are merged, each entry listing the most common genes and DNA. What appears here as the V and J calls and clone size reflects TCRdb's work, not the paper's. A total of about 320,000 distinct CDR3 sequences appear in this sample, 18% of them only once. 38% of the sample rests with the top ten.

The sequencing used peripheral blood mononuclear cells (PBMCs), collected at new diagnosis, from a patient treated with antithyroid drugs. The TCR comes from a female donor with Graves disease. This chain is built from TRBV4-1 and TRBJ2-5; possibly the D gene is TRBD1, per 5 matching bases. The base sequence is TGCGCCAGCAGCCCCTTAGGGGATGGGGTCGGAAGGACCCAGTACTTC. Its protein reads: CASSPLGDGVGRTQYF.